This TCR beta chain came from a study of identical twins. Findings and limits, study-wide: Weaker excess twin sharing was observed in beta out-of-frame sequences. Excess low generation probability was seen in twin-shared out-of-frame alpha sequences.

V lost 0 bases, J lost 7 bases, and 8 bases lay in between. CDR1 and CDR2 (germline): SGHRS, YFSETQ. The CDR3 spans 13 residues. This clonotype occurred a few times. Its antigen remains unidentified. One entry per CDR3 protein results from TCRdb running MiXCR on the 5' RACE reads. This table has about 660,000 distinct CDR3 sequences, 8.6% appearing once. Separately, the same data were catalogued under a study of yellow fever vaccine responses in identical twins. This second study says: Reportedly, twins' vaccine T cell responses looked partly convergent and partly personalized.

This chain connects TRBV5-1 to TRBJ2-1; D remains ambiguous. The source material was PBMCs. This TCR was sampled from a woman between 18 and 30 years old in good health. The CDR3 spells CASSLAFENEQFF. In DNA form, the CDR3 reads TGCGCCAGCAGCTTGGCCTTTGAAAATGAGCAGTTCTTC.